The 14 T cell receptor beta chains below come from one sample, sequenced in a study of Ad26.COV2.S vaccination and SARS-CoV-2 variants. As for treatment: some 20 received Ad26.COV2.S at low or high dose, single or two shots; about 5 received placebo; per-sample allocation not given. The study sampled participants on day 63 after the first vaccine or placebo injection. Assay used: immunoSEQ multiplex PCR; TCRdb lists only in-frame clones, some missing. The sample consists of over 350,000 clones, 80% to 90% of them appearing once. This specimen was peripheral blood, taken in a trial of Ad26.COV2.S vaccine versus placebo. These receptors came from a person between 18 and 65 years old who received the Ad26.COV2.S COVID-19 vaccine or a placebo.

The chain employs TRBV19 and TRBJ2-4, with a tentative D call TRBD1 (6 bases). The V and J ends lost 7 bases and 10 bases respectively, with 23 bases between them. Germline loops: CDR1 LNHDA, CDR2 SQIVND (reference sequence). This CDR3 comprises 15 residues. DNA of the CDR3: TGTGCCAGTACACCTGAGTGGGGCAGGGGAAGAATTCAGTACTTC. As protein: CASTPEWGRGRIQYF.

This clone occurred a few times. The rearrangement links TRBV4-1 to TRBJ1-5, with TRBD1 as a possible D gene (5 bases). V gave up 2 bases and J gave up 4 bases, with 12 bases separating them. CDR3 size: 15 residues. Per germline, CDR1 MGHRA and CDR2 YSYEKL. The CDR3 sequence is CASSQQGRENQPQHF. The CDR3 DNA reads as TGCGCCAGCAGCCAACAGGGAAGGGAAAATCAGCCCCAGCATTTT.

CDR3 bases: TGTGCCAGCAGCTCCCTCGGGGGGGGACAGCCCCAGCATTTT. This gives the protein CASSSLGGGQPQHF. The gene calls are TRBV7-9 and TRBJ1-5; D may be TRBD1 (5 bases). V dropped 4 bases and J dropped 7 bases, with 14 bases sitting between them. CDR3 length: 14 amino acids. Germline V lookup: CDR1 SEHNR, CDR2 FQNEAQ (reference sequence).

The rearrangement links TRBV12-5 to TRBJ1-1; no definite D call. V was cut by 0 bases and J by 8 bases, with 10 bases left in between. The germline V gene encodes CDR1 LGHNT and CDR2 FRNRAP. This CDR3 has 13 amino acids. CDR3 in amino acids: CASGLVGVAEAFF. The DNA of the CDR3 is TGTGCTAGTGGTTTGGTGGGAGTTGCAGAAGCTTTCTTT.

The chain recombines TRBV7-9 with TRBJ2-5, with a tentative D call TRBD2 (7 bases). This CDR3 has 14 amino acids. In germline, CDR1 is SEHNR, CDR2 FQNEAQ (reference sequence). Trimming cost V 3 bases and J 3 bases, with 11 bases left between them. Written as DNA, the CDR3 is TGTGCCAGCAGCTTTGGGGGGGCGGAAGAGACCCAGTACTTC. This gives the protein CASSFGGAEETQYF.

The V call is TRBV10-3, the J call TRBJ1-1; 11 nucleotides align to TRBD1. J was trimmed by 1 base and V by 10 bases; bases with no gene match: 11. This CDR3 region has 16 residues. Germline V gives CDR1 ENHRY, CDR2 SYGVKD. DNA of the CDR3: TGTGCCACCCTGGGACAGGGGGAAGGTCGGAACACTGAAGCTTTCTTT. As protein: CATLGQGEGRNTEAFF.

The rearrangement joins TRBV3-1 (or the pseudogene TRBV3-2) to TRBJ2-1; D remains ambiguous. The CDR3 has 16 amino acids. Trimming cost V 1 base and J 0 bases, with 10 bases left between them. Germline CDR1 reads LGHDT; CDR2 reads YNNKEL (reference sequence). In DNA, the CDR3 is TGTGCCAGCAGCCAAGGATGGCGGAGCTCCTACAATGAGCAGTTCTTC. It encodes CASSQGWRSSYNEQFF.

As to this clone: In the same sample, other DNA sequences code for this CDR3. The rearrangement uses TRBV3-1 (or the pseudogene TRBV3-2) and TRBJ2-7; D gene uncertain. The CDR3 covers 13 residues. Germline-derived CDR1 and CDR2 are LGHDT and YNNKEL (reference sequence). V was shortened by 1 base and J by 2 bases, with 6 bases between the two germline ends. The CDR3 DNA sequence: TGTGCCAGCAGCCAAGGCTGGACCTACGAGCAGTACTTC. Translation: CASSQGWTYEQYF.

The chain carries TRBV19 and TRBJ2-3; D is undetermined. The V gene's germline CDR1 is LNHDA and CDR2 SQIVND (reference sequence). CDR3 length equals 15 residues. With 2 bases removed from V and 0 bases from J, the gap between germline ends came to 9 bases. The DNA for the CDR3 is TGTGCCAGTAGTATAAGCGATTCTAGCACAGATACGCAGTATTTT. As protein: CASSISDSSTDTQYF. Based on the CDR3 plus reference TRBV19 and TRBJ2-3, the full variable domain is DGGITQSPKYLFRKEGQNVTLSCEQNLNHDAMYWYRQDPGQGLRLIYYSQIVNDFQKGDIAEGYSVSREKKESFPLTVTSAQKNPTAFYLCASSISDSSTDTQYFGPGTRLTVL.

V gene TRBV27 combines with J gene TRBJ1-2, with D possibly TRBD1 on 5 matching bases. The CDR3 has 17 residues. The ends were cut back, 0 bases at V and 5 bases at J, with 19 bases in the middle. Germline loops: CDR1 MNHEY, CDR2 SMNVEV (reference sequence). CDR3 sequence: CASSLSMGGSYLYGYTF. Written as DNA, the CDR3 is TGTGCCAGCAGTTTATCGATGGGGGGGTCTTACTTATATGGCTACACCTTC.

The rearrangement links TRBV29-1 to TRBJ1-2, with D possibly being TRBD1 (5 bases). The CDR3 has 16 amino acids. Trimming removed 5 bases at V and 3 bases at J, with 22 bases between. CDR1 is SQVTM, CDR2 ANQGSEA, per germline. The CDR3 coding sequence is TGCAGCGTTAGGGGAACCGGGACCACTGGAGACTATGGCTACACCTTC. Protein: CSVRGTGTTGDYGYTF.

CDR3 sequence: CASSAHLDRVTDTQYF. CDR3 DNA sequence: TGTGCCAGCAGTGCGCACCTCGACAGGGTGACAGATACGCAGTATTTT. V is TRBV6-1 and J is TRBJ2-3; 7 bases line up with TRBD1. V lost 4 bases to trimming and J lost 3 bases; unmatched junction nucleotides: 10. In germline, CDR1 is MNHNS, CDR2 SASEGT. This CDR3 has 16 residues.

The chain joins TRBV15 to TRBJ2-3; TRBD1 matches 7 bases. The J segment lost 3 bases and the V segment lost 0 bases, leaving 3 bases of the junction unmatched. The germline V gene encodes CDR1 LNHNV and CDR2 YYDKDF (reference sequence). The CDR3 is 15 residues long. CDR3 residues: CATSRDPTGTDTQYF. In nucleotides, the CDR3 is TGTGCCACCAGCAGAGACCCGACAGGGACAGATACGCAGTATTTT.

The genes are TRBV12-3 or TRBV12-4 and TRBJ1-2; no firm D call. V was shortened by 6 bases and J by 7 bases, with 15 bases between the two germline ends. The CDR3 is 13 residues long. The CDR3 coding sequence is TGTGCCAGCAGCCAAAGTGGCCTTAGTGGCTACACCTTC. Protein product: CASSQSGLSGYTF.